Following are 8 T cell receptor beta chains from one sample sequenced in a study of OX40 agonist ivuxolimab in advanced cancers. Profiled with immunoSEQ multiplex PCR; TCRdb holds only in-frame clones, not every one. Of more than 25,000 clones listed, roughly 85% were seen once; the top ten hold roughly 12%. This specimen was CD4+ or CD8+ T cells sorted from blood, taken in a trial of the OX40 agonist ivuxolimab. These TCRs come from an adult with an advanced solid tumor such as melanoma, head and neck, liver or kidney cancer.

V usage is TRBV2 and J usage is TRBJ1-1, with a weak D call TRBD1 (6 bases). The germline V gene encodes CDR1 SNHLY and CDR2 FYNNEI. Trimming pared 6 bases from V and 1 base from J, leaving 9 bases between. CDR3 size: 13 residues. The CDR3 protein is CASRRTENTEAFF. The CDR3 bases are TGTGCCAGCAGACGGACAGAGAACACTGAAGCTTTCTTT.

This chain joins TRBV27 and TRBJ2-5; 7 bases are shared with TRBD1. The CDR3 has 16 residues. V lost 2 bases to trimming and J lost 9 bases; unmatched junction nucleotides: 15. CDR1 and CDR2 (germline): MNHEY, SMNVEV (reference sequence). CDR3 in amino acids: CASSLGLPGTDRAQYF. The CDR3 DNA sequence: TGTGCCAGCAGTTTAGGCCTTCCCGGGACAGACCGGGCCCAGTACTTC.

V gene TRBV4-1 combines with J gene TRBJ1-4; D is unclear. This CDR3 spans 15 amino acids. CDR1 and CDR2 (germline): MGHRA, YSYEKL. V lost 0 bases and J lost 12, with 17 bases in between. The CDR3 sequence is CASSQDGPAGTELFF. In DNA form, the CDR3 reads TGCGCCAGCAGCCAAGATGGGCCGGCAGGAACTGAACTGTTTTTT.

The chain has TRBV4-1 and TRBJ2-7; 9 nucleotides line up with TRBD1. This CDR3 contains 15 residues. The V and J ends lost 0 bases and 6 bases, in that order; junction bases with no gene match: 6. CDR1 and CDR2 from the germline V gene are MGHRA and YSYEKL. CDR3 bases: TGCGCCAGCAGCCAAGACGGGACAGGGTTTGGCGAGCAGTACTTC. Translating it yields CASSQDGTGFGEQYF.

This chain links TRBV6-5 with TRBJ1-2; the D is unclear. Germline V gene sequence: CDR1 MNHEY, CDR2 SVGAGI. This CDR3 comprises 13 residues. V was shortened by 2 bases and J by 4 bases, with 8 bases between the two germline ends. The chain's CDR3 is CASSYLGAYGYTF. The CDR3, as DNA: TGTGCCAGCAGTTACCTGGGAGCCTATGGCTACACCTTC.

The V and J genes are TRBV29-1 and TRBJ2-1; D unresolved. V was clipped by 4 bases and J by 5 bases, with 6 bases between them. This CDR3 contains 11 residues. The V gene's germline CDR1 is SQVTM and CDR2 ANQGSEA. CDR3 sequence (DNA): TGCAGCGTTGTTGAGCACAATGAGCAGTTCTTC. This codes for CSVVEHNEQFF.

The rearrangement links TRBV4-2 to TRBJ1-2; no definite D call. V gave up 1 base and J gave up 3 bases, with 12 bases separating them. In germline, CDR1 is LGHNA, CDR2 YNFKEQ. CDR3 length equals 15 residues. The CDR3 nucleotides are TGTGCCAGCAGCCAAGTTGGGCCAGGCGACTATGGCTACACCTTC. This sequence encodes CASSQVGPGDYGYTF.

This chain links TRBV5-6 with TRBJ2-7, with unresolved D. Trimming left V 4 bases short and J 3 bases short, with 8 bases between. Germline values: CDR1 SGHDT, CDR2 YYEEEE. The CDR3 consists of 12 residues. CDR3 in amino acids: CASSTYSYEQYF. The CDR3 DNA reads TGTGCCAGCAGCACCTACAGCTACGAGCAGTACTTC.